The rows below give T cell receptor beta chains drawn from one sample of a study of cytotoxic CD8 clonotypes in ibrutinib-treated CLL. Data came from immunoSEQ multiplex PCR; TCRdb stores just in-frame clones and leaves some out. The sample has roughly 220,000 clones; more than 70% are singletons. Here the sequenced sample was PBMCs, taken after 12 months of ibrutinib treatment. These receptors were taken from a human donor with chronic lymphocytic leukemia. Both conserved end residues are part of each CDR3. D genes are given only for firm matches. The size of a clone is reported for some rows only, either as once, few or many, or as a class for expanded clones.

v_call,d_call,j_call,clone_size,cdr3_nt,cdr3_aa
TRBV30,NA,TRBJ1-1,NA,TGTGCCTGGAGTGTACAGGAAGACACTGAAGCTTTCTTT,CAWSVQEDTEAFF
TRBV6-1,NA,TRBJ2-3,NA,TGTGCCAGCAGTGAAGCGGGGGATACGCAGTATTTT,CASSEAGDTQYF
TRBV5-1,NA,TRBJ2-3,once,TGCGCCAGCAGCTTGGGAGGGGATACGCAGTATTTT,CASSLGGDTQYF
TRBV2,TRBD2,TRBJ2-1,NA,TGTGCCAGCAGGGCCGCCTCTAGCGGGAGTAGGAATGAGCAGTTCTTC,CASRAASSGSRNEQFF
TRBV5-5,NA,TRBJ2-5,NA,TGTGCCAGCAGAACAGGACTACAAGAGACCCAGTACTTC,CASRTGLQETQYF
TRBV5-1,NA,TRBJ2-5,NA,TGCGCCAGCAGCTTAGGGGCAGGGCGGTCGGAGACCCAGTACTTC,CASSLGAGRSETQYF
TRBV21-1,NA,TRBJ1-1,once,TGTGCCAGCAGCGAAGACCAATTGACAGATGTGGAGTTTGGGACTGAAGCTTTCTTT,CASSEDQLTDVEFGTEAFF
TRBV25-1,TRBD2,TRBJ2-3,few,TGTGCCAGCAGGGACGGGGGGGCCACAGATACGCAGTATTTT,CASRDGGATDTQYF
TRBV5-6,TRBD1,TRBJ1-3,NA,TGTGCCAGCAGCGAGCCAGGGGGGAGAGGAAACACCATATATTTT,CASSEPGGRGNTIYF
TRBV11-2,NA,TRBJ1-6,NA,TGTGCCAGCAGCCCACGACAGGCAAGCTCCTATAATTCACCCCTCCACTTT,CASSPRQASSYNSPLHF
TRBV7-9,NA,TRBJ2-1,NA,TGTGCCAGCAGCCTTAACTGGGGGTACAATGAGCAGTTCTTC,CASSLNWGYNEQFF
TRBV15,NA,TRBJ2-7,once,TGTGCCACCAGCAGAGTAGGGGCTATGAACGAGCAGTACTTC,CATSRVGAMNEQYF
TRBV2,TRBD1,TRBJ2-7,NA,TGTGCCAGCAGTCAAGGACAGGTTATCCCCTACGAGCAGTACTTC,CASSQGQVIPYEQYF
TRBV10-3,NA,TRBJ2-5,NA,TGTGCCATCAGTGAGTCAACAGGGTTAAGAGAGACCCAGTACTTC,CAISESTGLRETQYF
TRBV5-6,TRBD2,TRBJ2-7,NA,TGTGCCAGCACCTTGTCTCCCGTCGGGGGGGCCTACGAGCAGTACTTC,CASTLSPVGGAYEQYF
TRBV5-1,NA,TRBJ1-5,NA,TGCGCCAGCAGCTTGGTGGCGGGGGATCAGCCCCAGCATTTT,CASSLVAGDQPQHF
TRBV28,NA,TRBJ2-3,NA,TGTGCTTGGGGGCCTAGCGGCTCACGCACAGATACGCAGTATTTT,CAWGPSGSRTDTQYF
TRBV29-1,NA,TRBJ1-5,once,TGCAGCGTTGTAACTACAGGGATCAATCAGCCCCAGCATTTT,CSVVTTGINQPQHF
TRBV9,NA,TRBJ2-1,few,TGTGCCAGCAGCGTAGAGTCGCGGGGCAATGAGCAGTTCTTC,CASSVESRGNEQFF
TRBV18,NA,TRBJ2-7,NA,TGTGCCAGCTCACCATGGACGGAAGCCTACGAGCAGTACTTC,CASSPWTEAYEQYF
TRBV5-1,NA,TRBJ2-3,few,TGCGCCAGCTCTAGCCCCCCCCCAAAGATACCACCAGATACGCAGTATTTT,CASSSPPPKIPPDTQYF
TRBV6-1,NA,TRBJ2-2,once,TGTGCCAGCCAGCGAGAGGGCGGGGAGCTGTTTTTT,CASQREGGELFF
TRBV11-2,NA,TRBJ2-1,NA,TGTGCCAGCAGCGGACGACGGAGGAGGGACAATGAGCAGTTCTTC,CASSGRRRRDNEQFF
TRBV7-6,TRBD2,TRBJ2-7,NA,TGTGCCAGCAGCTTAGACGCGGGGGATGGTTACGAGCAGTACTTC,CASSLDAGDGYEQYF
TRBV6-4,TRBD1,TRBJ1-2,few,TGTGCCAGCAGTGACTTAAGCGGGACAGGATATGGCTACACCTTC,CASSDLSGTGYGYTF
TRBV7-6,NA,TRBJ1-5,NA,TGTGCCAGCAGCTCTTCGACAGGACCCAATCAGCCCCAGCATTTT,CASSSSTGPNQPQHF
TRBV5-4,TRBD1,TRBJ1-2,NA,TGTGCCAGCAGCTTGGGCCTGGGGACAGGGGCTCAGGGTGCGGGCTACACCTTC,CASSLGLGTGAQGAGYTF
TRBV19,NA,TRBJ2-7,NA,TGTGCCAGTAGTTGGGCGCTAGAAGACTACGAGCAGTACTTC,CASSWALEDYEQYF
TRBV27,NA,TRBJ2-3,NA,TGTGCCAGCAGTGCAAGACCCCCTAGGGATACGCAGTATTTT,CASSARPPRDTQYF
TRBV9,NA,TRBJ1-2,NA,TGTGCCAGCAGCGTAGTGGCAGATGGCAGCTATGGCTACACCTTC,CASSVVADGSYGYTF
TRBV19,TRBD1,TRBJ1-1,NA,TGTGCCAGCCAGGGTAAGACAGGGAAGCTCACTGAAGCTTTCTTT,CASQGKTGKLTEAFF
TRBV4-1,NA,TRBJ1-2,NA,TGCGCCAGCAGCCAAACTTTTAGCCTGGACTATGGCTACACCTTC,CASSQTFSLDYGYTF
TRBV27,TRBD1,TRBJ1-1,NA,TGTGCCAGCAGTCCCGGGACAGGATTGAACACTGAAGCTTTCTTT,CASSPGTGLNTEAFF
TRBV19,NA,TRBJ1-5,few,TGTGCCTCCCGAGAGCAGTATCAGCCCCAGCATTTT,CASREQYQPQHF
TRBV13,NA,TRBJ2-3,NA,TGTGCCAGCAGTCTAGGGTCAGGGAGCCCGGATACGCAGTATTTT,CASSLGSGSPDTQYF
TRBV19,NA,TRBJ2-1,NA,TGTGCCAGTAGTATAGACTCCGTGAGGTCTAACTACAATGAGCAGTTCTTC,CASSIDSVRSNYNEQFF
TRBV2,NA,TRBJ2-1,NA,TGTGCCAGCAGCGTAGACAGCTACAATGAGCAGTTCTTC,CASSVDSYNEQFF
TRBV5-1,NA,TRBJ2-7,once,TGCGCCAGCAGCTTTGGGGTGGGGTCCTACGAGCAGTACTTC,CASSFGVGSYEQYF
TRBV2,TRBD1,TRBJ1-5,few,TGTGCCAGCAGTTGGACAGGGGGGAATCAGCCCCAGCATTTT,CASSWTGGNQPQHF
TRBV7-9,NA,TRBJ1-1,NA,TGTGCCAGCAGCCTCGGGACAGAAGCTTTCTTT,CASSLGTEAFF
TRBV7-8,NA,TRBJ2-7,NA,TGTGCCAGCAGCTTTACAGCTAGCTCCTACGAGCAGTACTTC,CASSFTASSYEQYF
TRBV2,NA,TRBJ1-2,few,TGTGCCAGCTCCCCGGGGGTTGGGGCTGGCTACACCTTC,CASSPGVGAGYTF
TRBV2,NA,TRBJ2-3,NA,TGTGCCAGAGGGGGGGGAATGGGCTCCACAGATACGCAGTATTTT,CARGGGMGSTDTQYF
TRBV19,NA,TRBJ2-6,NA,TGTGCCAGTAGAAACAGGGTGACTGGGGCCAACGTCCTGACTTTC,CASRNRVTGANVLTF
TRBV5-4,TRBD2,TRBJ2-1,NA,TGTGCCAGCAGCCCTGGAAGTTACCAGCGGGATGCAAACGCCGGTGAGCAGTTCTTC,CASSPGSYQRDANAGEQFF
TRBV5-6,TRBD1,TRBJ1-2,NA,TGTGCCAGCAGCTTGGGACAGGGGAGCTATGGCTACACCTTC,CASSLGQGSYGYTF
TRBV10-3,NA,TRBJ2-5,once,TGTGCCGTCTCCGGGACATCGGAGACCCAGTACTTC,CAVSGTSETQYF
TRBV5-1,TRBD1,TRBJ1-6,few,TGCGCCAGCAGCAGAGGACAGGGAGCGGATTCACCCCTCCACTTT,CASSRGQGADSPLHF
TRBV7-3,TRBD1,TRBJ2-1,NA,TGTGCCAGCAGCTTAATGGGACAGGGGATTAACAATGAGCAGTTCTTC,CASSLMGQGINNEQFF
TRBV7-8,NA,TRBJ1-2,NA,TGTGCCAGCAGCTTATCAACAGTTCGGTTAGGGGGCTACACCTTC,CASSLSTVRLGGYTF
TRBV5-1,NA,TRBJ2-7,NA,TGCGCCAGCAGCTTGGTAGGAGGGAGCGAGCAGTACTTC,CASSLVGGSEQYF
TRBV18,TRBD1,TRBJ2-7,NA,TGTGCCAGCTTACCGGGACAGGAGGGCGAGCAGTACTTC,CASLPGQEGEQYF
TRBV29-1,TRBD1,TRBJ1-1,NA,TGCAGCGTTGAAACCAGGGGGACTGAAGCTTTCTTT,CSVETRGTEAFF
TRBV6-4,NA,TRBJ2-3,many,TGTGCCAGCAGTGAAACCGGGGACACAGATACGCAGTATTTT,CASSETGDTDTQYF